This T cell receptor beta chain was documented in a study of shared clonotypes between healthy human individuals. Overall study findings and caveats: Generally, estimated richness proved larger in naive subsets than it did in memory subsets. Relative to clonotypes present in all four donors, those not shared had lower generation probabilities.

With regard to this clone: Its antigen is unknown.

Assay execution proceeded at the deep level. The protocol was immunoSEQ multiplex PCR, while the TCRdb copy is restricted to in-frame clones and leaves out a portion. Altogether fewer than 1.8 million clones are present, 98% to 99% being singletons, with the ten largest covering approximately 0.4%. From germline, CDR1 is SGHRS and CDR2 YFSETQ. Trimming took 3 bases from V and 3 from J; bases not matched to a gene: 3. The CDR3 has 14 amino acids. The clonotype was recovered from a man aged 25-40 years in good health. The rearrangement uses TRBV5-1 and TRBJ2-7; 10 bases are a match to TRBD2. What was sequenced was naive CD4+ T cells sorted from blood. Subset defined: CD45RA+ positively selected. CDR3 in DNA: TGCGCCAGCAGCTCAGGGACTAGCGACTACGAGCAGTACTTC. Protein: CASSSGTSDYEQYF.